The sequence of this TCR beta chain was determined in a study of cytomegalovirus exposure and HLA in healthy donors. Points from the study as a whole: HLA-A and HLA-B allele assignments for most subjects were reportedly predicted accurately using TCR beta sequences.

The PCR was carried out with 60 Vbeta primers and 13 Jbeta primers. The table came from immunoSEQ multiplex PCR; TCRdb's copy has only in-frame clones and leaves some out. The repertoire holds some 150,000 clones, roughly 79% seen once, with roughly 5.2% in the top ten. This clone was detected a few times. The antigen is undetermined. Germline V gene data show CDR1 as MNHNY and CDR2 as SVGAGI (reference sequence). The CDR3 spans 14 residues. Sequenced: PBMCs. This rearrangement joins TRBV6-6 to TRBJ2-5; D remains unclear. The J call may be mistaken, given a closer DNA end match to TRBJ2-7. This TCR derives from a woman in her late teens or twenties in good health and CMV-seropositive. The CDR3 DNA reads as TGTGCCAGCAGCCAAGACACCGATCTTCGCGAGCAGTACTTC. Translated: CASSQDTDLREQYF.